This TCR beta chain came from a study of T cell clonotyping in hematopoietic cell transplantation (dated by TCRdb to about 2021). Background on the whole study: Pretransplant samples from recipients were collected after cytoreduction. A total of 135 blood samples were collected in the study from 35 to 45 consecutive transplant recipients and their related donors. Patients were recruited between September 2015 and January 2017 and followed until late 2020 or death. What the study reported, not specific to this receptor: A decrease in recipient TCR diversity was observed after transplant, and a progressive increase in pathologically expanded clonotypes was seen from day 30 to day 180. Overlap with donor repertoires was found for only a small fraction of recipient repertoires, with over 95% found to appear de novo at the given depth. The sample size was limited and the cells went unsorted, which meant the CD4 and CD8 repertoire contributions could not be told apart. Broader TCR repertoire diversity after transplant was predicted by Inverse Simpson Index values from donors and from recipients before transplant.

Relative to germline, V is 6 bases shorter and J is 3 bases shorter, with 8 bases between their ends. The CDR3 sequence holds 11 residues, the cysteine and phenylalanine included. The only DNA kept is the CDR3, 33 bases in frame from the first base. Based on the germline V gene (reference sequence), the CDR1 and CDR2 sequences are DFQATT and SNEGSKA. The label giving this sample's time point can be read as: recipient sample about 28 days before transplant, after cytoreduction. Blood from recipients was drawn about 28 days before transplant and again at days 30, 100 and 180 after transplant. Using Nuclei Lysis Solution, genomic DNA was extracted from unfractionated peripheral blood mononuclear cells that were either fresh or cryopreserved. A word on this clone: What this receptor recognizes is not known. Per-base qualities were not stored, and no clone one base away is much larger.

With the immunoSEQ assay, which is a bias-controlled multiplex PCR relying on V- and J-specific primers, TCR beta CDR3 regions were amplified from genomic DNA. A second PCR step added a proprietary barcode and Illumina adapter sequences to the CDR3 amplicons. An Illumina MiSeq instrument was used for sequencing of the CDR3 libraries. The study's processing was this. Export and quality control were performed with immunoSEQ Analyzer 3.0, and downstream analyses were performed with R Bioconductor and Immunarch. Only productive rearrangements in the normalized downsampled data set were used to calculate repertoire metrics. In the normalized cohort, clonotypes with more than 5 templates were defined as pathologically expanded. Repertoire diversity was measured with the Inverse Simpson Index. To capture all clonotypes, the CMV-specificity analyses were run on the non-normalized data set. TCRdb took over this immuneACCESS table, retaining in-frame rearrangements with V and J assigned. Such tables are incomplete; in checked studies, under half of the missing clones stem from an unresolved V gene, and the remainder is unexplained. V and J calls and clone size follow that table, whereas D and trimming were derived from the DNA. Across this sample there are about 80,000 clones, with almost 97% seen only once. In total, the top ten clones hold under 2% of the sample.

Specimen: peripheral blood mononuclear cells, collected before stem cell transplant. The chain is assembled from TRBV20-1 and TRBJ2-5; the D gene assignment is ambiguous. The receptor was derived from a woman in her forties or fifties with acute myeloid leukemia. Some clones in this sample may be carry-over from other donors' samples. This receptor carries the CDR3 CSAQKKETQYF. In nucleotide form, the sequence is TGCAGTGCACAGAAAAAAGAGACCCAGTACTTC.